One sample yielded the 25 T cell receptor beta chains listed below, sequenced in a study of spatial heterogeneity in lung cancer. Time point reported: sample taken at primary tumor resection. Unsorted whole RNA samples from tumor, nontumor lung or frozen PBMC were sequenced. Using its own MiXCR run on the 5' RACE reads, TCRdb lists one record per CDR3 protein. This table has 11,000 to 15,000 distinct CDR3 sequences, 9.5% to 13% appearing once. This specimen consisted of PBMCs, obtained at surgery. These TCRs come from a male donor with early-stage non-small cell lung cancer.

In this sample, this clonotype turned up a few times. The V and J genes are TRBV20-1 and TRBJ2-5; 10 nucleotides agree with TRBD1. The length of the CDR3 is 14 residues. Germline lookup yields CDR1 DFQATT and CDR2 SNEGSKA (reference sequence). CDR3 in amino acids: CSTRTGGILETQYF. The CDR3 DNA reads TGCAGCACTAGGACAGGGGGAATTTTAGAGACCCAGTACTTC.

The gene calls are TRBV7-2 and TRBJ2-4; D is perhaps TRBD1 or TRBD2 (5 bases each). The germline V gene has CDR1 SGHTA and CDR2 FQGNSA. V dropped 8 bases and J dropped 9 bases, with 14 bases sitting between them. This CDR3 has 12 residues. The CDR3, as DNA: TGTGCCAGCCAGTCTAGGGACGGCATTCAGTACTTC. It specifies CASQSRDGIQYF. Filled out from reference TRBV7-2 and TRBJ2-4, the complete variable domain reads GAGVSQSPSNKVTEKGKDVELRCDPISGHTALYWYRQSLGQGLEFLIYFQGNSAPDKSGLPSDRFSAERTGGSVSTLTIQRTQQEDSAVYLCASQSRDGIQYFGAGTRLSVL.

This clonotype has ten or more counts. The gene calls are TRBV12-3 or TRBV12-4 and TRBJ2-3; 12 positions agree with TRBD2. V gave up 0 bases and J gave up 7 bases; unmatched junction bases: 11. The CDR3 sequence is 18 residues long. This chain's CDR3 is CASSLADWLAGGPHTQYF. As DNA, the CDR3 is TGTGCCAGCAGTTTAGCGGATTGGCTAGCGGGAGGGCCTCATACGCAGTATTTT.

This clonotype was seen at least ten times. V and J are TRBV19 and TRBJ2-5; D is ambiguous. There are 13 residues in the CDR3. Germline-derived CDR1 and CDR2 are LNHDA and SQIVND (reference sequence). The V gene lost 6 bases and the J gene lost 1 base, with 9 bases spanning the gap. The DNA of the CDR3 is TGTGCCAGTAGCCCCGGGCTCCAAGAGACCCAGTACTTC. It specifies CASSPGLQETQYF.

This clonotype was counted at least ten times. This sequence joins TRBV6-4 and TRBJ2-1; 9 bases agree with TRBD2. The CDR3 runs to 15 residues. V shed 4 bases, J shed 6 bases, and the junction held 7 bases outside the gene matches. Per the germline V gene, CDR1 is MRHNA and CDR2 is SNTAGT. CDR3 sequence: CASSVRSGSVNEQFF. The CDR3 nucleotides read TGTGCCAGCAGTGTACGTAGCGGGAGTGTCAATGAGCAGTTCTTC.

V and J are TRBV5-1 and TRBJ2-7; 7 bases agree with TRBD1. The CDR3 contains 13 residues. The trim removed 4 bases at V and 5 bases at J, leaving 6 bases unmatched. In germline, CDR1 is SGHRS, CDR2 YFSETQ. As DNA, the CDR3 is TGCGCCAGCAGCGTAAACAGGGGACACGAGCAGTACTTC. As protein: CASSVNRGHEQYF.

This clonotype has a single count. The CDR3 here is CASTQTSSTRNEQFF. CDR3 coding DNA: TGTGCCAGCACTCAGACTAGCTCCACTAGAAATGAGCAGTTCTTC. V usage is TRBV12-3 or TRBV12-4 and J usage is TRBJ2-1; 7 bases match TRBD2. Trimming at V came to 7 bases and at J to 7 bases, leaving 13 bases not matched to a gene. The CDR3 has 15 residues.

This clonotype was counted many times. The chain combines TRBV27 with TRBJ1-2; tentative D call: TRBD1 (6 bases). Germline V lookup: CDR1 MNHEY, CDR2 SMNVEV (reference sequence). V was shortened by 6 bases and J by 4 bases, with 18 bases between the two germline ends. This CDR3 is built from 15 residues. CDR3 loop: CASSSIGQFPYGYTF. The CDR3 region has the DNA TGTGCCAGCAGCTCAATCGGACAGTTCCCCTATGGCTACACCTTC.

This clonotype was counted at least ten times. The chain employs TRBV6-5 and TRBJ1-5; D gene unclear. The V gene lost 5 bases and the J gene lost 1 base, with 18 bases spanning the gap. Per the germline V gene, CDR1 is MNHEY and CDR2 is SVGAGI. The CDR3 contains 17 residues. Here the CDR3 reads CASSPTPRGLSNQPQHF. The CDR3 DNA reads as TGTGCCAGCAGTCCGACACCACGGGGATTGAGCAATCAGCCCCAGCATTTT.

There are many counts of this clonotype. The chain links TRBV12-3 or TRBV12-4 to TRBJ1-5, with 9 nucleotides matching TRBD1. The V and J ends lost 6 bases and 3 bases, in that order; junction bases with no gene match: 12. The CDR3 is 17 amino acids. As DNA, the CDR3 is TGTGCCAGCAGCAGACCCCTGGGACAGGGCCCCAATCAGCCCCAGCATTTT. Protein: CASSRPLGQGPNQPQHF.

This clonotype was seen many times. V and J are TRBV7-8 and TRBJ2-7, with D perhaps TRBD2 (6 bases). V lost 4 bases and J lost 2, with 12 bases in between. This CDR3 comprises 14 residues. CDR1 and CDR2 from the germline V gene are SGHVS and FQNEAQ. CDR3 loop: CASSSWTTPYEQYF. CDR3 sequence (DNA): TGTGCCAGCAGCTCATGGACTACCCCCTACGAGCAGTACTTC.

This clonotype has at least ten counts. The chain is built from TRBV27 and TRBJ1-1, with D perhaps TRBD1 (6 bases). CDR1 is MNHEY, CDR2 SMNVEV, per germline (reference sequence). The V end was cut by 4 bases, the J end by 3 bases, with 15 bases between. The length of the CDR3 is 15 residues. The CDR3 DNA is TGTGCCAGCAGTTCGCCCACAGGGCGATACACTGAAGCTTTCTTT. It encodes CASSSPTGRYTEAFF.

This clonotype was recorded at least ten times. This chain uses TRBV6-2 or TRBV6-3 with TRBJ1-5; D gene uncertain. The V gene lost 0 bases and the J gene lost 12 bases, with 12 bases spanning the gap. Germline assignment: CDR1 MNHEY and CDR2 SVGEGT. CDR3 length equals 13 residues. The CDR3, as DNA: TGTGCCAGCAGTTACTCGACCCCAGTGTTCCAGCATTTT. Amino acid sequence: CASSYSTPVFQHF.

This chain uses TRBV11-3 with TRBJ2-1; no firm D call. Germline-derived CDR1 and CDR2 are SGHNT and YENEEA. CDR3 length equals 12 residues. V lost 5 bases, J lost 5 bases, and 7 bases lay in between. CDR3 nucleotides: TGTGCCAGCAGCCTCGGACACAATGAGCAGTTCTTC. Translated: CASSLGHNEQFF.

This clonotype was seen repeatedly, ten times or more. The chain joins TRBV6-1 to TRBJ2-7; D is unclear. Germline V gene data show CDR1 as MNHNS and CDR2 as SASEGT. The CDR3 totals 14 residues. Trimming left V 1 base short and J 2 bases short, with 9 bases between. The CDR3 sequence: CASSEERLTYEQYF. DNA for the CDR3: TGTGCCAGCAGTGAAGAACGGCTTACCTACGAGCAGTACTTC.

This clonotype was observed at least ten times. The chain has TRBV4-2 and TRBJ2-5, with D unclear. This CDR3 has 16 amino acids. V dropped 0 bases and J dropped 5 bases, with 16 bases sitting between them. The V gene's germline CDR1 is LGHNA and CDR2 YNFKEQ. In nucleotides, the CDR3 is TGTGCCAGCAGCCAAGATGGGGTAGAGATGATGGAGACCCAGTACTTC. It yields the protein CASSQDGVEMMETQYF.

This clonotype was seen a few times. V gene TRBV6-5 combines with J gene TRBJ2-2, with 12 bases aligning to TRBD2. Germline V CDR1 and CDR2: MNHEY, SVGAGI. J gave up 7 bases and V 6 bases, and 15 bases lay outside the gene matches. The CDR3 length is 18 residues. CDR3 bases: TGTGCCAGCAGCTTCATGTTGCTAGCGGGAGGGCCTAGCGGGGAGCTGTTTTTT. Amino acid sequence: CASSFMLLAGGPSGELFF.

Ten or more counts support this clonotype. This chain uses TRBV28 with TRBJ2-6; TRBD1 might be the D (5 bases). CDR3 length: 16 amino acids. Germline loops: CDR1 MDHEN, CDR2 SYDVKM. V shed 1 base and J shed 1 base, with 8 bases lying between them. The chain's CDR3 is CASSLSSGSGANVLTF. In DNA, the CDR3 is TGTGCCAGCAGTTTATCGTCAGGGTCTGGGGCCAACGTCCTGACTTTC.

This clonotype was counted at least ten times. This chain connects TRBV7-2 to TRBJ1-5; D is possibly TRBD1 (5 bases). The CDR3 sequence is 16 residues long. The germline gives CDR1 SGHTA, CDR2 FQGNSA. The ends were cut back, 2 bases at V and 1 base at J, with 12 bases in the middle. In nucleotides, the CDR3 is TGTGCCAGCAGCTTAAGGAGAGGGGACAGCAATCAGCCCCAGCATTTT. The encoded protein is CASSLRRGDSNQPQHF.

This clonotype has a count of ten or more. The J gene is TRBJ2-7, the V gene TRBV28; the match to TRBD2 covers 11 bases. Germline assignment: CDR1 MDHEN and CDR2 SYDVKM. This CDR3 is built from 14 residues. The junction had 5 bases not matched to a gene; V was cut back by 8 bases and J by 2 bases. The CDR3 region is CASLSGRGTYEQYF. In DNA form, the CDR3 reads TGTGCCAGCCTTAGCGGGAGGGGAACCTACGAGCAGTACTTC. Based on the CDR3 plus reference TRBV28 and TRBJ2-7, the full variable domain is DVKVTQSSRYLVKRTGEKVFLECVQDMDHENMFWYRQDPGLGLRLIYFSYDVKMKEKGDIPEGYSVSREKKERFSLILESASTNQTSMYLCASLSGRGTYEQYFGPGTRLTVT.

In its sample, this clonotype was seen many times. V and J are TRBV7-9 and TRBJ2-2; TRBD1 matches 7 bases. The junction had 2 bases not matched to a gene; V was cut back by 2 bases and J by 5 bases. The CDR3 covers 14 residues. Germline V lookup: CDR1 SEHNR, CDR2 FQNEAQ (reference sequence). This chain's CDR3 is CASSLPTGTGELFF. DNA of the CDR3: TGTGCCAGCAGCTTACCGACAGGGACCGGGGAGCTGTTTTTT.

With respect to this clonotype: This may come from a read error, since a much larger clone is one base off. CDR3 protein: CAWTAGGQRTDTQYF. The DNA of the CDR3 is TGTGCCTGGACTGCTGGGGGCCAGAGAACAGATACGCAGTATTTT. The rearrangement links TRBV30 to TRBJ2-3, with D perhaps matching TRBD1 (6 bases). CDR1 and CDR2 from the germline V gene are GTSNPN and SVGIG (reference sequence). CDR3 size: 15 residues. The ends were cut back, 4 bases at V and 3 bases at J, with 17 bases in the middle.

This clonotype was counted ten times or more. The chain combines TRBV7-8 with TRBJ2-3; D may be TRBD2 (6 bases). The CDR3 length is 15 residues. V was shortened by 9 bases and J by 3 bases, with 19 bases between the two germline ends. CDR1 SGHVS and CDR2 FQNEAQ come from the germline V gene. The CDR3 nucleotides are TGTGCCAGGGGACTCGGCGTTCGGCTTACAGATACGCAGTATTTT. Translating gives CARGLGVRLTDTQYF. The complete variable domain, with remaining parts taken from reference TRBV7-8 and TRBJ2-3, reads GAGVSQSPRYKVAKRGQDVALRCDPISGHVSLFWYQQALGQGPEFLTYFQNEAQLDKSGLPSDRFFAERPEGSVSTLKIQRTQQEDSAVYLCARGLGVRLTDTQYFGPGTRLTVL.

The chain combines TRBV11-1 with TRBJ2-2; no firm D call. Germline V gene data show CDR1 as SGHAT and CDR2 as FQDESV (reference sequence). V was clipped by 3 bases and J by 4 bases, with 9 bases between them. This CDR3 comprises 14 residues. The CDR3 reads CASSFDKPTGELFF. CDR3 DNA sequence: TGTGCCAGCAGCTTCGACAAACCCACCGGGGAGCTGTTTTTT.

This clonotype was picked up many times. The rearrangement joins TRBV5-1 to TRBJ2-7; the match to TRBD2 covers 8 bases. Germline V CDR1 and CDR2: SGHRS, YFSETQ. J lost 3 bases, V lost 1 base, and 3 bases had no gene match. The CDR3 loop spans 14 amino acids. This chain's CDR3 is CASSLSSGYYEQYF. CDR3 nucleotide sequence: TGCGCCAGCAGCTTGTCTAGCGGGTACTACGAGCAGTACTTC. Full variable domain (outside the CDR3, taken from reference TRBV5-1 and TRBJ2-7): KAGVTQTPRYLIKTRGQQVTLSCSPISGHRSVSWYQQTPGQGLQFLFEYFSETQRNKGNFPGRFSGRQFSNSRSEMNVSTLELGDSALYLCASSLSSGYYEQYFGPGTRLTVT.